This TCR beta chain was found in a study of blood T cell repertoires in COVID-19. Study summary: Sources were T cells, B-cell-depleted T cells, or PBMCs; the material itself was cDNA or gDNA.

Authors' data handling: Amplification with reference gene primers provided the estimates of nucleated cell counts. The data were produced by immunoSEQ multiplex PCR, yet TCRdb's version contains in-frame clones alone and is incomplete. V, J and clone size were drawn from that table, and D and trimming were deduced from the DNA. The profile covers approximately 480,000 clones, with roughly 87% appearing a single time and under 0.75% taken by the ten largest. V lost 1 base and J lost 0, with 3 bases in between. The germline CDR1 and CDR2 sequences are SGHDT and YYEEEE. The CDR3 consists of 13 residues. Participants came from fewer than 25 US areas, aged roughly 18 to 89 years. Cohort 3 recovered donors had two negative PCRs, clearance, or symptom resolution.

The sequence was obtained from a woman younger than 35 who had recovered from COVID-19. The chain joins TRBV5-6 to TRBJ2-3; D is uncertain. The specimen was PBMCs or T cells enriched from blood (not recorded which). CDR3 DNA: TGTGCCAGCAGCTTGCAGAGCACAGATACGCAGTATTTT. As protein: CASSLQSTDTQYF.